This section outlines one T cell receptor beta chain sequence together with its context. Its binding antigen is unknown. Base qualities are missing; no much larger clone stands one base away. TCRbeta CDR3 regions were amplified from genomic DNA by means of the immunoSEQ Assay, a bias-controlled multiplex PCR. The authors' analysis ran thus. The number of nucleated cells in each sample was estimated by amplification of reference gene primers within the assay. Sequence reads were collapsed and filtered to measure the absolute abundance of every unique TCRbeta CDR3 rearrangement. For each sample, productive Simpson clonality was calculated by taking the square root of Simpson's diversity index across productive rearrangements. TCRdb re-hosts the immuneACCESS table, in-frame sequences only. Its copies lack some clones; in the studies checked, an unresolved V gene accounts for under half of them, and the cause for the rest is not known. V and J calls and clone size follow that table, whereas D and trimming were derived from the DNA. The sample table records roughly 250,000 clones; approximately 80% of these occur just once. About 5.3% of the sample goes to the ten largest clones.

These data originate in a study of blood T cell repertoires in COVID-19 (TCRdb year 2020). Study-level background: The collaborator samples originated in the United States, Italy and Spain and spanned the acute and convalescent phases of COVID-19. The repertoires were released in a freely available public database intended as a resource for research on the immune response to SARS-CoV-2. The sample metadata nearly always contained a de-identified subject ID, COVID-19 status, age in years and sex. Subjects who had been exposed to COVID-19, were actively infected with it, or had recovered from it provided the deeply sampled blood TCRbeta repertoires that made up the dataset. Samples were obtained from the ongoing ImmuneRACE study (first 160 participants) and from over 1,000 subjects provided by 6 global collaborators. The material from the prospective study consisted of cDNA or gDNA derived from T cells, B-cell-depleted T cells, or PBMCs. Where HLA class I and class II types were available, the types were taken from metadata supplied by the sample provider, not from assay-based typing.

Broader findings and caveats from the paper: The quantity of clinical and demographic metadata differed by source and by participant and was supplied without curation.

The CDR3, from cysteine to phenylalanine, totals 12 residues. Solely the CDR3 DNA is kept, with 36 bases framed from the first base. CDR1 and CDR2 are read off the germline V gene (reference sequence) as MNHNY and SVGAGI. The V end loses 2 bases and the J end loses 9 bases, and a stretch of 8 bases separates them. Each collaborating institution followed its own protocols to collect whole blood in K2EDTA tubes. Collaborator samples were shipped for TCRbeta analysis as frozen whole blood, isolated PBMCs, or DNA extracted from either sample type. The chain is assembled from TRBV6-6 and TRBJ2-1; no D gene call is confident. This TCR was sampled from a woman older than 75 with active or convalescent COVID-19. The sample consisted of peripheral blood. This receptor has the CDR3 CASSYRFTEQFF. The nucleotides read TGTGCCAGCAGTTACCGGTTCACTGAGCAGTTCTTC.